The 21 T cell receptor beta chains presented below share a single source sample, sequenced in a study of blood T cell repertoires in COVID-19. TCRdb keeps only in-frame clones here, not all; method: immunoSEQ multiplex PCR. The sample lists roughly 200,000 clones, around 85% seen once, with about 20% in the top ten. Source material: peripheral blood. All receptors derive from a person aged 70 to 80 with COVID-19, enrolled during active disease.

The chain uses TRBV6-5 and TRBJ2-7; D possibly corresponds to TRBD2 (6 bases). Trimming removed 2 bases from V and 5 bases from J, with 13 bases in between. Germline CDR1 MNHEY, CDR2 SVGAGI. The CDR3 has 14 amino acids. CDR3 nucleotide sequence: TGTGCCAGCAGTTACATGTGGGAGGTAGACGAGCAGTACTTC. It is translated as CASSYMWEVDEQYF.

The rearrangement links TRBV7-9 to TRBJ2-3, with 7 bases matching TRBD2. Trimming took 5 bases from V and 7 from J; bases not matched to a gene: 6. This CDR3 has 13 amino acids. The germline V gene encodes CDR1 SEHNR and CDR2 FQNEAQ (reference sequence). The CDR3 nucleotides read TGTGCCAGCAGCCCTAGCGGCCGGAATACGCAGTATTTT. It is translated as CASSPSGRNTQYF. Combining the CDR3 with reference TRBV7-9 and TRBJ2-3 gives the whole variable domain DTGVSQNPRHKITKRGQNVTFRCDPISEHNRLYWYRQTLGQGPEFLTYFQNEAQLEKSRLLSDRFSAERPKGSFSTLEIQRTEQGDSAMYLCASSPSGRNTQYFGPGTRLTVL.

V and J are TRBV18 and TRBJ1-5; 7 nucleotides line up with TRBD1. Germline trimming cut 6 bases from V and 3 bases from J; bases unmatched to any gene: 5. The V gene's germline CDR1 is KGHSH and CDR2 LQKENI. CDR3 length equals 14 residues. The CDR3 loop reads CASSLGQNNQPQHF. The CDR3 DNA follows: TGTGCCAGCTCCCTGGGACAGAACAATCAGCCCCAGCATTTT. The full variable domain, its missing parts supplied by reference TRBV18 and TRBJ1-5, is NAGVMQNPRHLVRRRGQEARLRCSPMKGHSHVYWYRQLPEEGLKFMVYLQKENIIDESGMPKERFSAEFPKEGPSILRIQQVVRGDSAAYFCASSLGQNNQPQHFGDGTRLSIL.

The chain joins TRBV19 to TRBJ1-5; possibly TRBD1 for D (5 bases). The CDR3 runs to 16 residues. Germline lookup yields CDR1 LNHDA and CDR2 SQIVND (reference sequence). Trimming removed 10 bases from V and 6 bases from J, with 25 bases in between. The CDR3 region is CAKTTDTEPMGQPQHF. Written as DNA, the CDR3 is TGTGCCAAGACGACAGACACCGAACCCATGGGTCAGCCCCAGCATTTT.

The chain employs TRBV7-2 and TRBJ2-1; 7 positions agree with TRBD2. From germline, CDR1 is SGHTA and CDR2 FQGNSA. V trimming: 3 bases; J trimming: 10 bases; junction bases outside the gene matches: 12. The CDR3 has 15 amino acids. The CDR3 sequence: CASSFPLAVREEQFF. The CDR3 DNA follows: TGTGCCAGCAGCTTTCCGCTAGCGGTAAGGGAAGAGCAGTTCTTC.

The chain couples TRBV7-3 to TRBJ2-1; D might be TRBD2 (7 bases). Germline V gives CDR1 SGHTA, CDR2 FQGTGA. The CDR3 contains 15 residues. V lost 1 base and J lost 8, with 15 bases in between. CDR3 amino acids: CASSLRRGRWDEQFF. CDR3 DNA sequence: TGTGCCAGCAGCTTAAGGCGGGGGCGGTGGGATGAGCAGTTCTTC. Drawing the rest from reference TRBV7-3 and TRBJ2-1, the complete variable domain is GAGVSQTPSNKVTEKGKYVELRCDPISGHTALYWYRQSLGQGPEFLIYFQGTGAADDSGLPNDRFFAVRPEGSVSTLKIQRTERGDSAVYLCASSLRRGRWDEQFFGPGTRLTVL.

The chain joins TRBV28 to TRBJ1-1; D is uncertain. Germline-derived CDR1 and CDR2 are MDHEN and SYDVKM. Deletions cut 3 bases from V and 1 base from J, with 9 bases between. The CDR3 consists of 14 residues. As DNA, the CDR3 is TGTGCCAGCAGTTTTGTAGCGAGGAACACTGAAGCTTTCTTT. This encodes CASSFVARNTEAFF.

This rearrangement joins TRBV29-1 to TRBJ2-7; 8 bases map to TRBD1. CDR1 and CDR2 (germline): SQVTM, ANQGSEA. The CDR3 totals 12 residues. The ends lost 4 bases at V and 5 bases at J; junction bases unmatched: 4. The CDR3 loop reads CSVARTGNEQYF. DNA for the CDR3: TGCAGCGTTGCCCGGACAGGGAACGAGCAGTACTTC.

CDR3 in amino acids: CASGLVRGTQYF. The CDR3 DNA follows: TGTGCTAGTGGTTTGGTAAGGGGAACGCAGTATTTT. This rearrangement joins TRBV12-5 to TRBJ2-3; perhaps TRBD1 as D (5 bases). The CDR3 runs to 12 residues. The germline gives CDR1 LGHNT, CDR2 FRNRAP. Trimming took 0 bases from V and 9 from J, leaving 7 bases between them.

The rearrangement uses TRBV28 and TRBJ2-7; no clear D gene. The CDR3 contains 15 residues. The germline V and J ends were trimmed by 2 bases and 0 bases, with 11 bases remaining between them. Germline V CDR1 and CDR2: MDHEN, SYDVKM. The DNA of the CDR3 is TGTGCCAGCAGTTTAATCCAGGATGCCTCCTACGAGCAGTACTTC. This gives the protein CASSLIQDASYEQYF. The full variable domain, its missing parts supplied by reference TRBV28 and TRBJ2-7, is DVKVTQSSRYLVKRTGEKVFLECVQDMDHENMFWYRQDPGLGLRLIYFSYDVKMKEKGDIPEGYSVSREKKERFSLILESASTNQTSMYLCASSLIQDASYEQYFGPGTRLTVT.

The chain employs TRBV5-4 and TRBJ2-3, with D possibly TRBD2 on 7 matching bases. Trimming removed 0 bases at V and 2 bases at J, with 13 bases between. The germline V gene has CDR1 SGHNT and CDR2 YYREEE (reference sequence). The CDR3 extends over 16 amino acids. CDR3 region: CASSLGGRGPTDTQYF. As DNA, the CDR3 is TGTGCCAGCAGCTTGGGAGGGCGGGGGCCCACAGATACGCAGTATTTT.

The chain has TRBV2 and TRBJ2-7, with D possibly being TRBD2 (5 bases). Trimming stripped 10 bases from V and 6 bases from J, with 16 bases between. CDR3 length: 12 amino acids. Germline values: CDR1 SNHLY, CDR2 FYNNEI. The chain's CDR3 is CATSQALPEQYF. CDR3 coding DNA: TGTGCCACTAGCCAGGCTCTACCCGAGCAGTACTTC.

This clone was observed once. The chain recombines TRBV14 with TRBJ2-7, with D possibly TRBD2 on 6 matching bases. V lost 0 bases to trimming and J lost 9 bases, with 18 bases between them. Germline V gives CDR1 SGHDN, CDR2 FVKESK. This CDR3 is built from 15 residues. The CDR3 nucleotides are TGTGCCAGCAGCCAAGAAACCTTACCGACTAGTGTGCAGTACTTC. Translation gives CASSQETLPTSVQYF.

The J gene is TRBJ2-1, the V gene TRBV28, with TRBD1 identical over 8 bases. The J segment lost 4 bases and the V segment lost 7 bases, leaving 15 bases of the junction unmatched. The length of the CDR3 is 17 residues. Germline assignment: CDR1 MDHEN and CDR2 SYDVKM. The CDR3 nucleotides read TGTGCCAGCAAAAAGCAGGGGGCTCCACCAAAATACAATGAGCAGTTCTTC. Its protein product is CASKKQGAPPKYNEQFF.

The V call is TRBV4-3, the J call TRBJ2-7; D may be TRBD1 (6 bases). Germline V gene sequence: CDR1 LGHNA, CDR2 YSLEER. V was cut by 0 bases and J by 4 bases, with 16 bases left in between. The CDR3 has 16 amino acids. The chain's CDR3 is CASSQDMAGDVYEQYF. CDR3 sequence (DNA): TGCGCCAGCAGCCAAGATATGGCAGGGGATGTATACGAGCAGTACTTC.

This chain connects TRBV12-3 or TRBV12-4 to TRBJ2-2; D unclear. The CDR3 covers 12 residues. The V end was cut by 8 bases, the J end by 5 bases, with 9 bases between. The CDR3 sequence: CASYVRTGELFF. CDR3 nucleotides: TGTGCCAGCTATGTTCGGACCGGGGAGCTGTTTTTT.

The chain has TRBV18 and TRBJ1-1; D ambiguous. This CDR3 contains 13 residues. Trimming removed 2 bases at V and 3 bases at J, with 7 bases between. CDR1 is KGHSH and CDR2 is LQKENI in the germline V gene. CDR3 DNA sequence: TGTGCCAGCTCACCATCCCCGGACACTGAAGCTTTCTTT. This encodes CASSPSPDTEAFF.

The rearrangement uses TRBV7-7 and TRBJ1-4, with 10 positions matching TRBD1. Germline values: CDR1 SSHAT, CDR2 FNYEAQ (reference sequence). The CDR3 extends over 15 amino acids. Unmatched junction bases numbered 3, after V lost 5 bases and J lost 3 bases. The CDR3 DNA follows: TGTGCCAGCAGCCAAGGGACAGGGGCTAATGAAAAACTGTTTTTT. The encoded protein is CASSQGTGANEKLFF.

This clone showed up just a few times. This sequence joins TRBV30 and TRBJ2-1; 8 bases are a match to TRBD2. CDR1 is GTSNPN, CDR2 SVGIG, per germline (reference sequence). Germline trimming cut 1 base from V and 5 bases from J; bases unmatched to any gene: 4. This CDR3 contains 14 residues. CDR3 coding DNA: TGTGCCTGGAGTGGTAGCGGGGCTCACAATGAGCAGTTCTTC. Protein product: CAWSGSGAHNEQFF.

The chain has TRBV12-5 and TRBJ1-1, with TRBD1 identical over 7 bases. The CDR3 covers 15 residues. V shed 6 bases and J 0 bases; nucleotides not matched to a gene: 7. Germline CDR1 reads LGHNT; CDR2 reads FRNRAP. CDR3 DNA sequence: TGTGCTAGTGGGTACGGGGACAGAGTGAACACTGAAGCTTTCTTT. Amino acid sequence: CASGYGDRVNTEAFF.

The chain joins TRBV7-2 to TRBJ1-2; TRBD1 agrees at 7 bases. The length of the CDR3 is 14 residues. Losses at the gene ends were 4 bases for V and 3 bases for J; bases not matched to a gene: 5. Germline values: CDR1 SGHTA, CDR2 FQGNSA. The CDR3 here is CASSSTGTDYGYTF. The DNA of the CDR3 is TGTGCCAGCAGCTCAACCGGGACAGACTATGGCTACACCTTC.